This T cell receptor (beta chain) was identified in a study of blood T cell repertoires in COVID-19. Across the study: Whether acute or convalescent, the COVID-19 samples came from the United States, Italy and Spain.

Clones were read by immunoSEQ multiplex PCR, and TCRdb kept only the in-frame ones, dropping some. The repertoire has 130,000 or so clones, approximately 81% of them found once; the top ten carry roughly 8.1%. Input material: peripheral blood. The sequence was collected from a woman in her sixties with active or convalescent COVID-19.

Written as DNA, the CDR3 is TGTGCCAGCAGTTTAGGCATCCTTGAAGCTTTCTTT. It is translated as CASSLGILEAFF. V usage is TRBV28 and J usage is TRBJ1-1; no definite D call. The V gene's germline CDR1 is MDHEN and CDR2 SYDVKM. The CDR3 length is 12 residues. V lost 2 bases to trimming and J lost 7 bases, with 8 bases between them.